This entry lists 15 T cell receptor beta chains sequenced from one sample in a study of T cells in Graves' hyperthyroidism and ophthalmopathy. The TCR beta CDR3 regions underwent amplification using RNA transcripts as the source. The HTBI primer set was used in a first-round RT-PCR of the TCR CDR3. TCRdb passed the multiplex PCR reads through MiXCR, listing each CDR3 protein once. In the table there are approximately 400,000 distinct CDR3 sequences, approximately 20% of which are singletons. Sequenced: blood. The source of these receptors is a woman between 18 and 30 years old with Graves' hyperthyroidism.

This clonotype was counted many times. J is TRBJ1-1 and V is TRBV11-3, with 7 bases matching TRBD1. V was pared by 5 bases and J by 8 bases, with 5 bases of the junction left unmatched. Germline V gene sequence: CDR1 SGHNT, CDR2 YENEEA. The CDR3 sequence is 12 residues long. CDR3 region: CASSRNRGEAFF. The DNA of the CDR3 is TGTGCCAGCAGCCGGAACAGGGGCGAAGCTTTCTTT.

In nucleotides, the CDR3 is TGTGCCTGGTTGACCGCGCCCTCTAACTATGGCTACACCTTC. This gives the protein CAWLTAPSNYGYTF. The J gene is TRBJ1-2, the V gene TRBV30; D gene uncertain. Germline CDR1 is GTSNPN and CDR2 is SVGIG (reference sequence). The length of the CDR3 is 14 residues. V gave up 5 bases and J gave up 0 bases, with 13 bases separating them.

This clonotype has a count of ten or more. The rearrangement joins TRBV9 to TRBJ2-5; D not certain. V lost 0 bases, J lost 9 bases, and 12 bases lay in between. This CDR3 has 13 amino acids. CDR1 is SGDLS, CDR2 YYNGEE, per germline. This CDR3 reads CASSVDLSGAQYF. CDR3 nucleotides: TGTGCCAGCAGCGTAGACCTGAGTGGGGCCCAGTACTTC.

This clonotype has a handful of counts. The genes are TRBV5-1 and TRBJ1-1, with a tentative D call TRBD1 (6 bases). The length of the CDR3 is 17 residues. CDR1 and CDR2 from the germline V gene are SGHRS and YFSETQ. V was shortened by 2 bases and J by 5 bases, with 22 bases between the two germline ends. The CDR3 spells CASSFITGRKPGTEAFF. The CDR3 nucleotides are TGCGCCAGCAGCTTTATCACAGGGAGGAAACCGGGGACTGAAGCTTTCTTT.

Concerning this clonotype itself: This may be a read error, as it is one base from a much larger clone. The V gene is TRBV18, the J gene TRBJ2-7; no clear D. Trimming shortened V by 3 bases and J by 3 bases, and 12 bases separated the two germline ends. The CDR3 consists of 14 residues. Germline loops: CDR1 KGHSH, CDR2 LQKENI. CDR3 protein: CASSPRHGVYEQYF. The DNA for the CDR3 is TGTGCCAGCTCACCCCGACATGGGGTCTACGAGCAGTACTTC.

This clonotype was seen many times. This chain connects TRBV2 to TRBJ1-2; the D gene is possibly TRBD1 (5 bases). Trimming stripped 8 bases from V and 4 bases from J, with 14 bases between. The CDR3 is 13 amino acids. Germline loops: CDR1 SNHLY, CDR2 FYNNEI. The chain's CDR3 is CASFMDGTYGYTF. CDR3 nucleotide sequence: TGTGCCAGCTTCATGGACGGGACCTATGGCTACACCTTC.

V and J are TRBV12-3 or TRBV12-4 and TRBJ1-5; TRBD1 matches 8 bases. CDR3 size: 15 residues. The V gene end was trimmed by 3 bases and the J gene end by 4 bases; junction bases not matched to a gene: 5. CDR3 protein: CASSFGTGINQPQHF. The DNA of the CDR3 is TGTGCCAGCAGTTTCGGGACAGGAATTAATCAGCCCCAGCATTTT.

This clonotype was recorded at least ten times. The V and J genes are TRBV20-1 and TRBJ1-1, with 10 bases that match TRBD1. The CDR3 sequence is 13 residues long. Trimming took 5 bases from V and 10 from J; bases not matched to a gene: 10. Germline V gene lookup returns CDR1 DFQATT and CDR2 SNEGSKA (reference sequence). The CDR3 DNA sequence: TGCAGTGCTCTACGGACAGGGGGTTATGGAGCTTTCTTT. Translation gives CSALRTGGYGAFF.

This clonotype was seen repeatedly, ten times or more. The rearrangement joins TRBV20-1 to TRBJ1-3; a possible D gene is TRBD1 (5 bases). The length of the CDR3 is 15 residues. Trimming stripped 5 bases from V and 2 bases from J, with 16 bases between. Germline values: CDR1 DFQATT, CDR2 SNEGSKA (reference sequence). The CDR3 sequence: CSASSGMRTGNTIYF. The CDR3 DNA reads as TGCAGTGCTTCCTCAGGGATGAGGACTGGAAACACCATATATTTT.

This clonotype showed up just a few times. The chain is built from TRBV11-2 and TRBJ2-7; TRBD1 aligns across 7 bases. The CDR3 totals 16 residues. V lost 1 base, J lost 2 bases, and 8 bases stayed unmatched. Germline CDR1 and CDR2: SGHAT and FQNNGV. The CDR3, as DNA: TGTGCCAGCAGCTTAGGAACGTGGCAGGGGGCCTACGAGCAGTACTTC. As protein: CASSLGTWQGAYEQYF.

This clonotype was observed at least ten times. V is TRBV5-1 and J is TRBJ1-1, with D hard to call. V was shortened by 2 bases and J by 1 base, with 15 bases between the two germline ends. There are 16 residues in the CDR3. CDR1 SGHRS and CDR2 YFSETQ come from the germline V gene. This CDR3 is CASSFSARTGNTEAFF. The CDR3 DNA follows: TGCGCCAGCAGCTTCTCAGCTAGGACGGGGAACACTGAAGCTTTCTTT.

This clonotype was seen ten or more times. The V call is TRBV5-1, the J call TRBJ1-1; D uncertain. Trimming took 4 bases from V and 7 from J, leaving 17 bases between them. This CDR3 has 14 amino acids. In germline, CDR1 is SGHRS, CDR2 YFSETQ. The CDR3 DNA reads TGCGCCAGCAGCCCAGAGGGCAAGGGCAGTGAAGCTTTCTTT. Translating gives CASSPEGKGSEAFF.

The chain is built from TRBV7-2 and TRBJ1-2; D gene unclear. Germline CDR1 is SGHTA and CDR2 is FQGNSA. The CDR3 is made up of 13 amino acids. The ends were cut back, 8 bases at V and 8 bases at J, with 18 bases in the middle. CDR3 coding DNA: TGTGCCAGCCAACCAGGCAGGCAAGAGGGCTACACCTTC. This codes for CASQPGRQEGYTF.

This clonotype was seen at least ten times. The chain carries TRBV6-5 and TRBJ2-5, with D unclear. Per germline, CDR1 MNHEY and CDR2 SVGAGI. V was cut by 2 bases and J by 3 bases, with 4 bases left in between. This CDR3 is built from 12 residues. CDR3 amino acids: CASSYREETQYF. CDR3 coding DNA: TGTGCCAGCAGTTACAGGGAAGAGACCCAGTACTTC.

This clonotype was seen many times. This sequence joins TRBV19 and TRBJ2-5; unclear D gene. CDR3 length equals 13 residues. Germline CDR1 and CDR2: LNHDA and SQIVND (reference sequence). V was cut by 5 bases and J by 0 bases, with 7 bases left in between. As DNA, the CDR3 is TGTGCCAGTAGTGCCTGGTACCAAGAGACCCAGTACTTC. Protein product: CASSAWYQETQYF.